This TCR beta chain stems from a study of T cell clonality in common variable immunodeficiency. The J segment lost 6 bases and the V segment lost 5 bases, leaving 2 bases of the junction unmatched. This CDR3 has 14 amino acids. In germline, CDR1 is MDHEN, CDR2 SYDVKM. Study observations and caveats: Reportedly, TCR beta sequences from common variable immunodeficiency showed fewer deletions and N-nucleotide insertions. CVID subjects showed higher TCRbeta clonality than healthy controls.

Each donor provided roughly 4.5 to 8.5 ml of heparinized whole blood. TCRdb's table, derived via immunoSEQ multiplex PCR, lists solely in-frame clones and lacks some. In total the sample includes some 42,000 clones, none of them seen once. This clone was found many times. Antigen: not known. The CDR3 end falls 3 residues outside the read, so it is completed with the germline J gene. This chain links TRBV28 with TRBJ2-5; TRBD2 matches at 14 bases. This clonotype was sampled from a person aged 18-70 years in good health. Input material: peripheral blood mononuclear cells. CDR3 sequence reads: CASSRTSGRQTQYF. Incomplete CDR3 DNA: TGTGCCAGCAGTAGGACTAGCGGGAGGCAGACC.